These 14 T cell receptor beta chains came from one sample sequenced in a study of regulatory T cells in long-lasting Graves disease. TCR beta libraries were built with iRepertoire HTBI primers and Arm-PCR of CDR3 regions. TCRdb passed the multiplex PCR reads through MiXCR, listing each CDR3 protein once. The repertoire holds 400,000 to 500,000 distinct CDR3 sequences, with roughly 22% as singletons. The time point: persistent/refractory GD, antithyroid drugs over 5 years with positive TRAb. From RNA extracted from PBMCs, the TCR library was made. The source material was peripheral blood mononuclear cells (PBMCs), sampled when the disease was refractory, from a patient treated with antithyroid drugs. The source of these receptors is a female donor with Graves disease.

The chain links TRBV4-3 to TRBJ2-7; 11 nucleotides align to TRBD2. CDR3 length: 16 amino acids. The V segment lost 0 bases and the J segment 5 bases; nucleotides outside the gene matches: 6. Germline CDR1 and CDR2: LGHNA and YSLEER. The CDR3 DNA reads TGCGCCAGCAGCCAAGATTTGGCTAGCGGGGGGAACGAGCAGTACTTC. Its protein product is CASSQDLASGGNEQYF.

The genes are TRBV9 and TRBJ2-7, with D possibly TRBD2 on 5 matching bases. The germline gives CDR1 SGDLS, CDR2 YYNGEE. The V and J ends lost 7 bases and 5 bases respectively, with 22 bases between them. This CDR3 comprises 15 residues. The CDR3 bases are TGTGCCAGCTCCCGCCGGGATTCAAGTAGAGACGAGCAGTACTTC. Amino acids: CASSRRDSSRDEQYF. Full variable domain (rest looked up from reference TRBV9 and TRBJ2-7): DSGVTQTPKHLITATGQRVTLRCSPRSGDLSVYWYQQSLDQGLQFLIQYYNGEERAKGNILERFSAQQFPDLHSELNLSSLELGDSALYFCASSRRDSSRDEQYFGPGTRLTVT.

To note about this clonotype: This sequence may be a read error, since a much larger clone differs from it by one base. V and J are TRBV7-2 and TRBJ1-5, with D hard to call. Germline-derived CDR1 and CDR2 are SGHTA and FQGNSA. V was pared by 5 bases and J by 3 bases, with 8 bases between. The CDR3 totals 13 residues. The DNA of the CDR3 is TGTGCCAGCAGCCAACCCTTCAATCAGCCCCAGCATTTT. Translation gives CASSQPFNQPQHF.

This clonotype came up many times. The gene calls are TRBV6-6 and TRBJ2-7; D is unclear. Trimming took off 0 bases at V and 6 bases at J, with 15 bases between the two ends. The CDR3 sequence is 15 residues long. Germline assignment: CDR1 MNHNY and CDR2 SVGAGI (reference sequence). The CDR3 DNA is TGTGCCAGCAGTTACTCGTATGTAGGCACACTCGAGCAGTACTTC. Its protein product is CASSYSYVGTLEQYF.

There are a few counts of this clonotype. The chain couples TRBV7-2 to TRBJ1-1; D is uncertain. From germline, CDR1 is SGHTA and CDR2 FQGNSA. Between the trimmed V and J ends, which lost 5 bases and 10 bases, there was a span of 14 bases. The CDR3 is made up of 12 amino acids. The chain's CDR3 is CASSPGSTAAFF. CDR3 nucleotide sequence: TGTGCCAGCAGCCCGGGATCCACGGCAGCTTTCTTT.

The gene calls are TRBV27 and TRBJ2-1; D could derive from TRBD1 or TRBD2 (5 bases each). The CDR3 spans 14 residues. The germline V gene encodes CDR1 MNHEY and CDR2 SMNVEV (reference sequence). V lost 5 bases, J lost 3 bases, and 11 bases lay in between. CDR3 bases: TGTGCCAGCAGTGCCCGGGGCTTCTACAATGAGCAGTTCTTC. Its translation is CASSARGFYNEQFF.

This clonotype was detected ten times or more. This sequence joins TRBV2 and TRBJ1-2; the D is unclear. The CDR3 spans 15 residues. Trimming took 10 bases from V and 6 from J, leaving 24 bases between them. Germline lookup yields CDR1 SNHLY and CDR2 FYNNEI. CDR3 in amino acids: CAIASPGLRENGYTF. The CDR3 nucleotides read TGTGCCATCGCATCTCCGGGCCTCCGAGAAAATGGCTACACCTTC.

This clonotype was seen more than once but under ten times. Since no conserved phenylalanine or tryptophan closes the CDR3, a read error is the likely cause. The DNA of the CDR3 is TGTGCCAGCATACAGGGAGGACTAGCCAAAAACATTCAGTACTCC. This translates into CASIQGGLAKNIQYS. This chain joins TRBV2 and TRBJ2-4; D assignment may be TRBD1 or TRBD2 (6 bases each). Germline values: CDR1 SNHLY, CDR2 FYNNEI. Deletions cut 7 bases from V and 0 bases from J, with 13 bases between. The CDR3 runs to 15 residues.

This chain joins TRBV30 and TRBJ2-7; 7 bases match TRBD1. Germline-derived CDR1 and CDR2 are GTSNPN and SVGIG (reference sequence). The CDR3 extends over 12 amino acids. Trimming removed 8 bases from V and 3 bases from J; junction bases left unmatched: 7. The CDR3 DNA sequence: TGTGCCGGAAGACAGGGTTTCTACGAGCAGTACTTC. Protein: CAGRQGFYEQYF.

This clonotype was counted only a few times. Written as DNA, the CDR3 is TGTGCCAGCAGCCAATGGAGGGTCCCCTACGAGCAGTACTTC. Encoded protein: CASSQWRVPYEQYF. The chain is built from TRBV3-1 and TRBJ2-7; perhaps TRBD2 as D (6 bases). V lost 2 bases and J lost 2, with 10 bases in between. The CDR3 is 14 residues long. Germline CDR1 LGHDT, CDR2 YNNKEL (reference sequence).

This clonotype has just a few counts. CDR3 amino acids: CSAPDGHWGAEAFF. Written as DNA, the CDR3 is TGCAGTGCCCCTGATGGCCATTGGGGGGCTGAAGCTTTCTTT. V is TRBV20-1 and J is TRBJ1-1, with a tentative D call TRBD1 (5 bases). This CDR3 is built from 14 residues. The germline V gene encodes CDR1 DFQATT and CDR2 SNEGSKA (reference sequence). V was trimmed by 6 bases and J by 6 bases, leaving 20 bases between them.

At least ten counts were recorded for this clonotype. The genes are TRBV19 and TRBJ1-1; D is uncertain. Per the germline V gene, CDR1 is LNHDA and CDR2 is SQIVND (reference sequence). V lost 5 bases and J lost 1, with 8 bases in between. The CDR3 is 13 residues long. The CDR3 coding sequence is TGTGCCAGTAGTTCAAGAGCGAACACTGAAGCTTTCTTT. Its translation is CASSSRANTEAFF.

This chain links TRBV30 with TRBJ1-1; D not certain. Between the trimmed V and J ends, which lost 3 bases and 4 bases, there was a span of 9 bases. Germline V CDR1 and CDR2: GTSNPN, SVGIG (reference sequence). The CDR3 sequence is 12 residues long. The CDR3 loop is CAWSGVSTEAFF. The CDR3 DNA follows: TGTGCCTGGAGCGGGGTATCCACTGAAGCTTTCTTT.

V and J are TRBV20-1 and TRBJ1-1; 8 bases are shared with TRBD1. Germline assignment: CDR1 DFQATT and CDR2 SNEGSKA (reference sequence). The CDR3 runs to 13 residues. V shed 6 bases, J shed 2 bases, and the junction held 5 bases outside the gene matches. The CDR3 nucleotides read TGCAGTGCGTCTCCAGGGGGCAACACTGAAGCTTTCTTT. Protein sequence: CSASPGGNTEAFF.